Shown below are 21 T cell receptor beta chains from a single sample sequenced in a study of T cells in women clearing cervical HPV infection. The protocol was immunoSEQ multiplex PCR, while the TCRdb copy is restricted to in-frame clones and leaves out a portion. The sample's table shows under 45,000 clones. Sequencing was done on a sample of blood buffy coat. These receptor sequences come from a woman between 18 and 70 years old with a cervical HPV16 infection that either progressed to CIN3+ or cleared (not recorded which).

Note on this clone: With the read ending 3 residues before the CDR3 end, the germline J gene is used to fill in that end. The chain combines TRBV13 with TRBJ1-2; D not certain. The length of the CDR3 is 15 residues. Germline CDR1 is PRHDT and CDR2 is FYEKMQ (reference sequence). The CDR3 region is CASSSTPGLGVGYTF. The CDR3 bases that were read are TGTGCCAGCAGCTCGACGCCTGGTCTGGGCGTCGGC.

Comments on this clone: The read comes to an end 3 residues before the CDR3 does, leaving the germline J gene to fill in the end. Other DNA sequences in the same sample also yield this CDR3. V and J are TRBV30 and TRBJ1-3, with D possibly being TRBD1 (6 bases). Germline V gives CDR1 GTSNPN, CDR2 SVGIG (reference sequence). Deletions cut 3 bases from V and 3 bases from J, with 12 bases between. The CDR3 length is 14 residues. The CDR3 sequence: CAWSARGGGNTIYF. CDR3 DNA, as far as it was read: TGTGCCTGGAGCGCAAGGGGGGGTGGAAACACC.

With regard to this clone: Coverage ceases 3 residues before the CDR3 finishes, and the germline J gene fills in the end. The rearrangement links TRBV29-1 to TRBJ1-1; 7 nucleotides line up with TRBD1. The CDR3 runs 13 residues. The V gene's germline CDR1 is SQVTM and CDR2 ANQGSEA. The V and J ends lost 3 bases and 5 bases, in that order; junction bases with no gene match: 6. The sequenced part of the CDR3 DNA is TGCAGCGTTGAGGAGGGGGCTCGAACTGAA. This sequence encodes CSVEEGARTE. The entire CDR3 protein is CSVEEGARTEAFF.

On this clone itself: The read gets to within 3 residues of the CDR3 end, and the germline J gene fills in the rest. The rearrangement uses TRBV19 and TRBJ1-5; a possible D gene is TRBD1 (6 bases). The CDR3 totals 15 residues. V gave up 1 base and J gave up 6 bases, with 13 bases separating them. Germline loops: CDR1 LNHDA, CDR2 SQIVND (reference sequence). The sequenced part of the CDR3 DNA is TGTGCCAGTAGTATAGGAGGGACAAGAGGTCAGCCC. Translating it yields CASSIGGTRGQP. Given in full, the CDR3 is CASSIGGTRGQPQHF.

CDR3 protein: CASRTGTSPSKTQYF. The DNA read from the CDR3 is TGTGCCAGCAGGACCGGGACTAGCCCTTCGAAGACC. The chain is built from TRBV2 and TRBJ2-5, with TRBD2 identical over 9 bases. Sequencing ends 3 residues short of the CDR3 end; the germline J gene provides the rest. The V gene end was trimmed by 6 bases and the J gene end by 6 bases; junction bases not matched to a gene: 11. The V gene's germline CDR1 is SNHLY and CDR2 FYNNEI. This CDR3 contains 15 residues.

Comments on this clone: The read falls 3 residues short of the CDR3 end, and the missing part is taken from the germline J gene. The chain combines TRBV20-1 with TRBJ2-2; 10 bases match TRBD2. With V trimmed by 2 bases and J by 7 bases, 10 bases remained unmatched. Germline V CDR1 and CDR2: DFQATT, SNEGSKA (reference sequence). The CDR3 is made up of 16 amino acids. The CDR3 spells CSARSLAGASGGELFF. The CDR3 bases that were read are TGCAGTGCTAGATCTCTAGCGGGAGCATCTGGCGGGGAG.

Remarks on this clone: The read stops 3 residues short of the end of the CDR3; the missing end is completed from the germline J gene. The rearrangement uses TRBV6-2 or TRBV6-3 and TRBJ1-1; a weak D match, TRBD1 (6 bases). Germline V CDR1 and CDR2: MNHEY, SVGEGT. Trimming pared 5 bases from V and 3 bases from J, leaving 7 bases between. The CDR3 sequence is 12 residues long. CDR3 sequence: CASSTGYTEAFF. CDR3 DNA, as far as it was read: TGTGCCAGCAGTACAGGGTACACTGAA.

About this clone itself: Coverage ceases 3 residues before the CDR3 finishes, and the germline J gene fills in the end. The J gene is TRBJ2-1, the V gene TRBV29-1; TRBD1 matches 7 bases. The CDR3 contains 13 residues. Unmatched junction bases numbered 9, after V lost 4 bases and J lost 9 bases. Germline values: CDR1 SQVTM, CDR2 ANQGSEA. The covered CDR3 bases are TGCAGCGTTGTAAAGGGGGCCCTCCGTGAG. Translation: CSVVKGALRE. The complete CDR3 reads CSVVKGALREQFF.

Concerning this clone: Coverage ceases 3 residues before the CDR3 finishes, and the germline J gene fills in the end. The chain combines TRBV19 with TRBJ1-1; the match to TRBD1 covers 8 bases. The CDR3 length is 14 residues. Trimming took 8 bases from V and 6 from J; bases not matched to a gene: 11. Looked up from germline, CDR1 is LNHDA and CDR2 is SQIVND (reference sequence). Partial CDR3 DNA: TGTGCCAGTGGGGCTACGGACAGGGAACCTGAA. Translation gives CASGATDREPE. The CDR3 reads in full as CASGATDREPEAFF. The variable domain in full, completed from reference TRBV19 and TRBJ1-1, reads DGGITQSPKYLFRKEGQNVTLSCEQNLNHDAMYWYRQDPGQGLRLIYYSQIVNDFQKGDIAEGYSVSREKKESFPLTVTSAQKNPTAFYLCASGATDREPEAFFGQGTRLTVV.

As to this clone: Read data end 3 residues before the CDR3 end; the end is taken from the germline J gene. The chain employs TRBV5-5 and TRBJ2-3, with D perhaps matching TRBD2 (5 bases). The CDR3 spans 12 residues. CDR1 SGHKS and CDR2 YYEKEE come from the germline V gene (reference sequence). The sequenced CDR3 bases are TGTGCCAGCAGCTTGGCCGGGGAGACG. The encoded protein is CASSLAGET. In full, the CDR3 is CASSLAGETQYF.

A word on this clone: The read comes to an end 3 residues before the CDR3 does, leaving the germline J gene to fill in the end. The rearrangement joins TRBV7-3 to TRBJ2-1; the match to TRBD2 covers 10 bases. The length of the CDR3 is 14 residues. J was trimmed by 6 bases and V by 5 bases; bases with no gene match: 4. Germline CDR1 is SGHTA and CDR2 is FQGTGA. This CDR3 reads CASSLSGGINEQFF. The sequenced part of the CDR3 DNA is TGTGCCAGCAGCCTTAGCGGGGGGATCAATGAG.

About this clone itself: Sequencing ends 3 residues short of the CDR3 end; the germline J gene provides the rest. The rearrangement joins TRBV5-6 to TRBJ2-7; 10 nucleotides align to TRBD1. CDR1 is SGHDT and CDR2 is YYEEEE in the germline V gene. This CDR3 spans 15 amino acids. Losses at the gene ends were 3 bases for V and 5 bases for J; bases not matched to a gene: 8. The DNA read from the CDR3 is TGTGCCAGCAGCTATTCCGGGACAGGGGAGGACGAG. It encodes CASSYSGTGEDE. The whole CDR3 protein reads CASSYSGTGEDEQYF.

A word on this clone: The read gets to within 3 residues of the CDR3 end, and the germline J gene fills in the rest. The rearrangement joins TRBV6-1 to TRBJ2-5; tentative D call: TRBD1 (7 bases). Germline V CDR1 and CDR2: MNHNS, SASEGT. Trimming left V 4 bases short and J 5 bases short, with 17 bases between. This CDR3 is built from 15 residues. The sequenced CDR3 bases are TGTGCCAGCAGTGGGAGGGGGCGCGAGTCGGAGACC. Amino acid sequence: CASSGRGRESET. The entire CDR3 is CASSGRGRESETQYF.

To note about this clone: Read data end 3 residues before the CDR3 end; the end is taken from the germline J gene. This rearrangement joins TRBV6-1 to TRBJ1-5, with a possible D match to TRBD1 (5 bases). Germline V gene sequence: CDR1 MNHNS, CDR2 SASEGT. Trimming cost V 4 bases and J 6 bases, with 19 bases left between them. The CDR3 is 16 amino acids. The CDR3 spells CASSAPGGSGGQPQHF. The DNA read from the CDR3 is TGTGCCAGCAGTGCCCCGGGAGGGTCGGGGGGTCAGCCC.

On this clone itself: Coverage ceases 3 residues before the CDR3 finishes, and the germline J gene fills in the end. V and J are TRBV5-1 and TRBJ2-3; 7 bases are a match to TRBD2. The junction had 4 bases not matched to a gene; V was cut back by 2 bases and J by 1 base. CDR3 size: 15 residues. Germline V gene sequence: CDR1 SGHRS, CDR2 YFSETQ. The CDR3 loop is CASSFRTSGTDTQYF. The DNA read from the CDR3 is TGCGCCAGCAGCTTTAGAACTAGCGGCACAGATACG.

The CDR3 protein is CASSLGQGNLDTQYF. The covered CDR3 bases are TGTGCCAGCAGCTTGGGACAGGGGAATTTAGATACG. This chain uses TRBV7-2 with TRBJ2-3, with 10 bases identical to TRBD1. With the read ending 3 residues before the CDR3 end, the germline J gene is used to fill in that end. With V trimmed by 3 bases and J by 5 bases, 5 bases remained unmatched. Per the germline V gene, CDR1 is SGHTA and CDR2 is FQGNSA. There are 15 residues in the CDR3.

Regarding this clone: The read terminates 3 residues ahead of where the CDR3 ends, so the germline J gene completes it. The chain couples TRBV5-1 to TRBJ2-1; 8 bases are a match to TRBD1. The CDR3 sequence is 16 residues long. The trim removed 0 bases at V and 8 bases at J, leaving 10 bases unmatched. Germline CDR1 is SGHRS and CDR2 is YFSETQ. The CDR3 reads CASSLGGGQGGYEQFF. The CDR3 DNA, read in part, is TGCGCCAGCAGCTTGGGAGGTGGACAGGGCGGCTATGAG.

Comments on this clone: The CDR3 goes on 3 residues after the read ends, and that part is filled in from the germline J gene. This chain joins TRBV7-3 and TRBJ2-4; D may be TRBD2 (5 bases). The CDR3 extends over 14 amino acids. V lost 2 bases and J 9 bases, leaving 14 bases between the germline ends. In germline, CDR1 is SGHTA, CDR2 FQGTGA. CDR3 sequence reads: CASSLGLAEGIQYF. The sequenced part of the CDR3 DNA is TGTGCCAGCAGCTTAGGGCTAGCCGAGGGCATT.

About this clone: The DNA ends 3 residues before the CDR3 does, and the rest of the CDR3 is filled in from the germline J gene. V gene TRBV7-3 combines with J gene TRBJ2-3, with TRBD2 matching over 9 bases. The CDR3 has 15 amino acids. V was clipped by 4 bases and J by 5 bases; unmatched bases: 7. Germline lookup yields CDR1 SGHTA and CDR2 FQGTGA. This CDR3 reads CASSYSGSRGDTQYF. The sequenced CDR3 bases are TGTGCCAGCAGCTATAGCGGGAGCCGTGGAGATACG.

A word on this clone: The CDR3 end is not reached by the read, which stops 3 residues before it; the germline J gene fills it in. This chain joins TRBV7-9 and TRBJ1-2; the D gene is possibly TRBD1 (6 bases). The CDR3 extends over 14 amino acids. Germline-derived CDR1 and CDR2 are SEHNR and FQNEAQ (reference sequence). The CDR3 sequence: CASNPGDRSYDYTF. CDR3 DNA, as far as it was read: TGTGCCAGCAACCCAGGGGATCGATCCTACGAC.

For this clone: The read is 3 residues too short to cover the CDR3 end, so that end is filled in from the germline J gene. This chain joins TRBV29-1 and TRBJ2-2, with D maybe TRBD1 (6 bases). The CDR3 covers 14 residues. Trimming pared 6 bases from V and 5 bases from J, leaving 16 bases between. Per germline, CDR1 SQVTM and CDR2 ANQGSEA. CDR3 bases read: TGCAGCGTCCGCAGGGGTCAATCGACCGGGGAG. It specifies CSVRRGQSTGE. The CDR3 as a whole reads CSVRRGQSTGELFF.